The clone carrying this T cell receptor (beta chain) was recorded only once. Its specificity is not known. This CDR3 is built from 13 residues. The germline V gene has CDR1 SGHNT and CDR2 YYREEE (reference sequence). V lost 0 bases and J 8 bases, leaving 9 bases between the germline ends. This entry comes from a study of somatic mutations in cytotoxic T cells in rheumatoid arthritis. Study context: Selected T-cell populations stained with V beta antibodies were isolated by flow sorting to nearly 100% purity; these included V beta1+ cells subjected to TCRB sequencing.

Overall study findings and caveats: Of the expanded CD8+ clones, the antigen targets were not known. Patients with rheumatoid arthritis did not differ significantly from age-matched healthy controls in CD8+ T-cell clonality.

Only in-frame clones appear in the TCRdb table, and some are missing; sequencing was by immunoSEQ multiplex PCR. Among roughly 5,700 clones listed, approximately 78% were seen once. The TCR was taken from an adult with rheumatoid arthritis. The specimen was CD8+ T cells sorted from blood. V usage is TRBV5-4 and J usage is TRBJ2-1; D gene ambiguous. CDR3 DNA: TGTGCCAGCAGCTTGGTTCTGGACGATGAGCAGTTCTTC. As protein: CASSLVLDDEQFF.